Included here is one T cell receptor beta chain sequence, with context. The data originate from a study of T cells after yellow fever vaccination. The V segment lost 0 bases and the J segment 6 bases; nucleotides outside the gene matches: 7. This CDR3 spans 15 amino acids. Germline V CDR1 and CDR2: LGHNA, YSLEER. One entry per CDR3 protein, called by TCRdb with MiXCR from the 5' RACE reads. The table includes 250,000 or so distinct CDR3 sequences, 6.9% detected once. The source was CD4+ T cells sorted from PBMCs, collected 15 days after the yellow fever booster vaccination. The source is a man aged 25 to 40 who received the YFV17D yellow fever vaccine. The chain is built from TRBV4-3 and TRBJ2-7; 8 bases match TRBD2. The CDR3 sequence: CASSQEGSGRGEQYF. The CDR3 nucleotides are TGCGCCAGCAGCCAAGAGGGAAGCGGGAGAGGCGAGCAGTACTTC.